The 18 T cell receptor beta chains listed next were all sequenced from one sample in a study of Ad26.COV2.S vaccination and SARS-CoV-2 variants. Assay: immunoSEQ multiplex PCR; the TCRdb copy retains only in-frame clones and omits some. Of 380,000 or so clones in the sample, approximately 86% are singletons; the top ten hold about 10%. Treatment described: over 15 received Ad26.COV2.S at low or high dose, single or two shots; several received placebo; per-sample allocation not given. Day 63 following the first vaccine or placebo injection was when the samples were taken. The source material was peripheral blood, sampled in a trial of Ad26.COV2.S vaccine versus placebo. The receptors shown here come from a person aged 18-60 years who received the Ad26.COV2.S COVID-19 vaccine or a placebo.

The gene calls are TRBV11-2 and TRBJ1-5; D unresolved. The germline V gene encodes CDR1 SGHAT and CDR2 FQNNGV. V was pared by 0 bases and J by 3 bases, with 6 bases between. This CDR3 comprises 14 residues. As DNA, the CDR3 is TGTGCCAGCAGCTTAGAACGGCTCAATCAGCCCCAGCATTTT. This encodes CASSLERLNQPQHF.

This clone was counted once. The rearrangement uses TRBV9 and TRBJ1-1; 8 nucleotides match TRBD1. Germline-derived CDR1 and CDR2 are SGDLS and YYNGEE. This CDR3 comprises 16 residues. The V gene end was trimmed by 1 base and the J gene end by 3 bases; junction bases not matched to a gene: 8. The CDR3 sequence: CASSVSVGTGDTEAFF. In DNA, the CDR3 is TGTGCCAGCAGCGTATCGGTCGGGACAGGCGACACTGAAGCTTTCTTT.

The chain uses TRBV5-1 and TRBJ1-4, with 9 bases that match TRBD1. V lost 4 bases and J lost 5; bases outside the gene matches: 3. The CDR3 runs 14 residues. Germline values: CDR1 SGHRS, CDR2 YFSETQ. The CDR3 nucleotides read TGCGCCAGCAGCCGGGACAGGGTAAATGAAAAACTGTTTTTT. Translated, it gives CASSRDRVNEKLFF.

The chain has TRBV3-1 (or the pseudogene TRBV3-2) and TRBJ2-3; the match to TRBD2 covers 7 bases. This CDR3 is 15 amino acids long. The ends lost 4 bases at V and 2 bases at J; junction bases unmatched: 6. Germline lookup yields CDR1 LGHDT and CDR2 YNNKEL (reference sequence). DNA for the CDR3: TGTGCCAGCAGCCCCGGGACTATCATCACAGATACGCAGTATTTT. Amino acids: CASSPGTIITDTQYF.

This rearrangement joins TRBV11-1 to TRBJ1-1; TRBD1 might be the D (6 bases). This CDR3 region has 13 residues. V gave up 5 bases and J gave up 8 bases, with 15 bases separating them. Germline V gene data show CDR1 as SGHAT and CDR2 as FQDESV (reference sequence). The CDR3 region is CASSPTYREEAFF. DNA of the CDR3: TGTGCCAGCAGCCCGACGTACAGGGAGGAAGCTTTCTTT.

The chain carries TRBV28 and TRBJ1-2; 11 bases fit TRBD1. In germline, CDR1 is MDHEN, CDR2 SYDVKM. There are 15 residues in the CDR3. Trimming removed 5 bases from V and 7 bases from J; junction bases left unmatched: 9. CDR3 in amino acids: CASSITGTGGFGYTF. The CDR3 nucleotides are TGTGCCAGCAGTATAACCGGGACAGGGGGTTTTGGCTACACCTTC.

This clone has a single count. CDR3 DNA: TGTGCCAGCAGCTTGGCTCACACCGGGGAGCTGTTTTTT. Its translation is CASSLAHTGELFF. The chain uses TRBV5-6 and TRBJ2-2; the D is unclear. Germline V CDR1 and CDR2: SGHDT, YYEEEE. The CDR3 runs to 13 residues. The ends were cut back, 0 bases at V and 3 bases at J, with 3 bases in the middle.

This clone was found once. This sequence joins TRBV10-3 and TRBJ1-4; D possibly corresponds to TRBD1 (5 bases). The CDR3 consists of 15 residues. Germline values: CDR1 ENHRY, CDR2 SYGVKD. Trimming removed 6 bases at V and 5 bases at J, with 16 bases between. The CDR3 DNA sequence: TGTGCCATCAGCTCTAGGGACGGATCAAATGAAAAACTGTTTTTT. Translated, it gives CAISSRDGSNEKLFF.

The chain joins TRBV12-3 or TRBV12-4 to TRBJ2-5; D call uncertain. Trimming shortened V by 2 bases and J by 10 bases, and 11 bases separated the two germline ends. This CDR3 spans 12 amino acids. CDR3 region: CASSLSRGIQYF. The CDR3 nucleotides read TGTGCCAGCAGTTTATCCCGTGGTATCCAGTACTTC.

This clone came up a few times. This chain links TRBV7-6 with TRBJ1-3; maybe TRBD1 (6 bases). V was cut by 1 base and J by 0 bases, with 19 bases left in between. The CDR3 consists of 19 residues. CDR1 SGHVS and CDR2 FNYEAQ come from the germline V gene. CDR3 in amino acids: CASSLGNRVPRYSGNTIYF. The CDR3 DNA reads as TGTGCCAGCAGCTTAGGGAACAGGGTACCAAGGTACTCTGGAAACACCATATATTTT.

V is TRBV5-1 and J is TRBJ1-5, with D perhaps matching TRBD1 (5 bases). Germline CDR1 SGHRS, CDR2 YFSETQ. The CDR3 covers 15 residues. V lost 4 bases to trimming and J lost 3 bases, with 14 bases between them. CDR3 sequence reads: CASSAAGGYNQPQHF. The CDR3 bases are TGCGCCAGCAGCGCGGCCGGGGGGTACAATCAGCCCCAGCATTTT.

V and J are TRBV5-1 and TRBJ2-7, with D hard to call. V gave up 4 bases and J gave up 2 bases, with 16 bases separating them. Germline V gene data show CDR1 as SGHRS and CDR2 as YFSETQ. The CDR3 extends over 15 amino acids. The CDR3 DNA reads TGCGCCAGCAGCCCCAGTCTAGGGCAAGCCTACGAGCAGTACTTC. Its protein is CASSPSLGQAYEQYF. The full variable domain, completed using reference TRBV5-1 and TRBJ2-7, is KAGVTQTPRYLIKTRGQQVTLSCSPISGHRSVSWYQQTPGQGLQFLFEYFSETQRNKGNFPGRFSGRQFSNSRSEMNVSTLELGDSALYLCASSPSLGQAYEQYFGPGTRLTVT.

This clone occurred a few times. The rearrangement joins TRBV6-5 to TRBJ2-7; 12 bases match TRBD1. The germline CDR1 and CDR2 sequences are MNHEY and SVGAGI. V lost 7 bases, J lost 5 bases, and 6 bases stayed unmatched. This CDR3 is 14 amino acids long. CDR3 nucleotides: TGTGCCAGCATCCGGGACAGGGGGCTCAACGAGCAGTACTTC. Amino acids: CASIRDRGLNEQYF.

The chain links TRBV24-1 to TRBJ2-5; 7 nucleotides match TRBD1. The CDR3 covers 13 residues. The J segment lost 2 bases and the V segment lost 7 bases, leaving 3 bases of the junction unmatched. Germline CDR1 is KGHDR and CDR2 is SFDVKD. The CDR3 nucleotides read TGTGCCACCAGCGGACAGGAGCAAGAGACCCAGTACTTC. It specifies CATSGQEQETQYF.

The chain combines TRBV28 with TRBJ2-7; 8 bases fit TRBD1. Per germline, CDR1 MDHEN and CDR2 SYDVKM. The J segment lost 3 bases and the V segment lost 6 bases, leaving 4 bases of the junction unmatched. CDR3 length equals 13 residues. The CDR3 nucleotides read TGTGCCAGCAGGCCGGGACAGGACTACGAGCAGTACTTC. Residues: CASRPGQDYEQYF.

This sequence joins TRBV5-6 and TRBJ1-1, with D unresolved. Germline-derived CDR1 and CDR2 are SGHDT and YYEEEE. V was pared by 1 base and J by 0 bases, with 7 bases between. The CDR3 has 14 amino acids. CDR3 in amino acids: CASSLLQLNTEAFF. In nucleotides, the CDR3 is TGTGCCAGCAGCTTGCTGCAGCTGAACACTGAAGCTTTCTTT.

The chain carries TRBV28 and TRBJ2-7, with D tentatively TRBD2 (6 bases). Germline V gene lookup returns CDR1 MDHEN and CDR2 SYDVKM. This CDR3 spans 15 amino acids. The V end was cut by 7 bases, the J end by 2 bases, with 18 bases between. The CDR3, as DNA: TGTGCCAGCACCATGGGCGGGACTCCAACCTACGAGCAGTACTTC. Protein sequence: CASTMGGTPTYEQYF.

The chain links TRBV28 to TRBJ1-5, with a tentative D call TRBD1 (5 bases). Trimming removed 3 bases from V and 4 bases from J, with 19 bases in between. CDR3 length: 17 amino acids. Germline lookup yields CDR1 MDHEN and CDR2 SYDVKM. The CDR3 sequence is CASSFRGGSFRNQPQHF. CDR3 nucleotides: TGTGCCAGCAGTTTTAGGGGAGGAAGTTTTAGGAATCAGCCCCAGCATTTT. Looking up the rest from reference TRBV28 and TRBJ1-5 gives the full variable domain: DVKVTQSSRYLVKRTGEKVFLECVQDMDHENMFWYRQDPGLGLRLIYFSYDVKMKEKGDIPEGYSVSREKKERFSLILESASTNQTSMYLCASSFRGGSFRNQPQHFGDGTRLSIL.